A single sample is the source of the 30 T cell receptor beta chains below, sequenced in a study of blood T cell repertoires in COVID-19. Some clones are missing from TCRdb's copy, which holds only in-frame ones; the method was immunoSEQ multiplex PCR. The repertoire consists of about 150,000 clones, with more than 75% occurring once and the leading ten covering around 0.63%. Sequencing was carried out using peripheral blood. All receptors come from a man in his 60s with COVID-19, enrolled during active disease.

The DNA for the CDR3 is TGTGCCACCAGTGATAGTTGGGCAGGGGGCGTAGGGAGCCTTACAGATACGCAGTATTTT. Translation: CATSDSWAGGVGSLTDTQYF. The chain links TRBV24-1 to TRBJ2-3, with TRBD1 matching over 8 bases. The CDR3 is 20 residues long. Germline-derived CDR1 and CDR2 are KGHDR and SFDVKD. Germline trimming cut 3 bases from V and 3 bases from J; bases unmatched to any gene: 19.

This chain joins TRBV3-1 (or the pseudogene TRBV3-2) and TRBJ2-2, with D perhaps matching TRBD2 (5 bases). The V end was cut by 0 bases, the J end by 7 bases, with 9 bases between. Germline CDR1 reads LGHDT; CDR2 reads YNNKEL (reference sequence). The CDR3 covers 14 residues. In nucleotides, the CDR3 is TGTGCCAGCAGCCAAGATCTTCGGGGCGGGGAGCTGTTTTTT. Its translation is CASSQDLRGGELFF.

The chain joins TRBV7-9 to TRBJ2-1; possibly TRBD1 for D (6 bases). Trimming took 6 bases from V and 5 from J, leaving 17 bases between them. In germline, CDR1 is SEHNR, CDR2 FQNEAQ (reference sequence). The CDR3 has 15 amino acids. CDR3 DNA: TGTGCCAGCAGGATAAATCCCAGGGACAACAATGAGCAGTTCTTC. Its translation is CASRINPRDNNEQFF. Together with reference TRBV7-9 and TRBJ2-1, the CDR3 gives the full variable domain: DTGVSQNPRHKITKRGQNVTFRCDPISEHNRLYWYRQTLGQGPEFLTYFQNEAQLEKSRLLSDRFSAERPKGSFSTLEIQRTEQGDSAMYLCASRINPRDNNEQFFGPGTRLTVL.

The chain carries TRBV5-5 and TRBJ2-2; 9 bases are a match to TRBD1. With 4 bases clipped from V and 5 bases from J, the junction kept 3 bases outside the gene matches. This CDR3 contains 14 residues. From germline, CDR1 is SGHKS and CDR2 YYEKEE (reference sequence). The CDR3 is CASSRGTGTGELFF. CDR3 coding DNA: TGTGCCAGCAGCCGTGGGACAGGGACCGGGGAGCTGTTTTTT.

The V call is TRBV3-1 (or the pseudogene TRBV3-2), the J call TRBJ1-2, with D perhaps matching TRBD1 (5 bases). CDR3 length: 14 amino acids. Trimming stripped 1 base from V and 7 bases from J, with 13 bases between. In germline, CDR1 is LGHDT, CDR2 YNNKEL (reference sequence). The CDR3 region has the DNA TGTGCCAGCAGCCAAGTTGCGGGGCGCGGTGGCTACACCTTC. Translated, it gives CASSQVAGRGGYTF.

The chain is built from TRBV2 and TRBJ2-3, with D uncertain. The V end was cut by 6 bases, the J end by 6 bases, with 7 bases between. The germline gives CDR1 SNHLY, CDR2 FYNNEI. The length of the CDR3 is 11 residues. The CDR3 loop reads CASRREDTQYF. CDR3 nucleotide sequence: TGTGCCAGCAGGAGAGAGGATACGCAGTATTTT.

Here the CDR3 reads CASSSMGPNSPLHF. The CDR3 DNA is TGCGCCAGCAGCTCCATGGGGCCCAATTCACCCCTCCACTTT. V gene TRBV5-1 combines with J gene TRBJ1-6; a weak D match, TRBD1 (5 bases). CDR1 is SGHRS and CDR2 is YFSETQ in the germline V gene. The CDR3 totals 14 residues. Trimming left V 3 bases short and J 7 bases short, with 11 bases between.

V and J are TRBV11-2 and TRBJ2-5, with a possible D match to TRBD2 (6 bases). Deletions cut 5 bases from V and 4 bases from J, with 17 bases between. Germline V gene sequence: CDR1 SGHAT, CDR2 FQNNGV. CDR3 length: 15 residues. In DNA, the CDR3 is TGTGCCAGCAGCCAAAATATGGGGGGTGGAGAGACCCAGTACTTC. Protein sequence: CASSQNMGGGETQYF. The variable domain in full, with the rest retrieved from reference TRBV11-2 and TRBJ2-5, is EAGVAQSPRYKIIEKRQSVAFWCNPISGHATLYWYQQILGQGPKLLIQFQNNGVVDDSQLPKDRFSAERLKGVDSTLKIQPAKLEDSAVYLCASSQNMGGGETQYFGPGTRLLVL.

This chain joins TRBV27 and TRBJ2-1; maybe TRBD2 (5 bases). CDR3 length equals 14 residues. V was shortened by 2 bases and J by 5 bases, with 10 bases between the two germline ends. Germline loops: CDR1 MNHEY, CDR2 SMNVEV (reference sequence). The CDR3 region has the DNA TGTGCCAGCAGTTTACGAGGGTTAAACAATGAGCAGTTCTTC. It yields the protein CASSLRGLNNEQFF.

The CDR3 here is CASSEAEGRARQETQYF. CDR3 nucleotide sequence: TGTGCCAGCAGTGAAGCTGAGGGCCGAGCCAGACAAGAGACCCAGTACTTC. The chain has TRBV6-1 and TRBJ2-5; D possibly corresponds to TRBD2 (5 bases). Germline assignment: CDR1 MNHNS and CDR2 SASEGT. The CDR3 sequence is 17 residues long. The V end lost 0 bases, the J end lost 2 bases, and 16 bases lay between the germline ends.

The genes are TRBV18 and TRBJ1-1; D is ambiguous. Trimming cost V 1 base and J 6 bases, with 18 bases left between them. The CDR3 is 16 amino acids. CDR1 and CDR2 from the germline V gene are KGHSH and LQKENI. CDR3 sequence: CASSPLLLIRSSEAFF. The CDR3 DNA reads as TGTGCCAGCTCACCACTACTTCTTATCCGGTCGTCTGAAGCTTTCTTT.

The chain has TRBV7-2 and TRBJ2-1, with TRBD2 matching over 9 bases. The trim removed 5 bases at V and 5 bases at J, leaving 10 bases unmatched. CDR1 SGHTA and CDR2 FQGNSA come from the germline V gene. The CDR3 consists of 16 residues. The CDR3 loop reads CASSVSGRGTDNEQFF. Here the CDR3 DNA reads TGTGCCAGCAGCGTTAGCGGGAGAGGAACCGACAATGAGCAGTTCTTC. Full variable domain (rest looked up from reference TRBV7-2 and TRBJ2-1): GAGVSQSPSNKVTEKGKDVELRCDPISGHTALYWYRQSLGQGLEFLIYFQGNSAPDKSGLPSDRFSAERTGGSVSTLTIQRTQQEDSAVYLCASSVSGRGTDNEQFFGPGTRLTVL.

This clone was observed a single time. This sequence joins TRBV25-1 and TRBJ2-1; D possibly corresponds to TRBD2 (6 bases). Germline V gene lookup returns CDR1 MGHDK and CDR2 SYGVNS. The length of the CDR3 is 15 residues. V was clipped by 10 bases and J by 0 bases, with 16 bases between them. This CDR3 reads CATVRGGSSYNEQFF. DNA for the CDR3: TGTGCCACCGTTCGAGGAGGGAGCTCCTACAATGAGCAGTTCTTC.

The rearrangement uses TRBV19 and TRBJ2-7; possibly TRBD2 for D (6 bases). Trimming removed 7 bases at V and 7 bases at J, with 14 bases between. The CDR3 has 12 amino acids. Germline-derived CDR1 and CDR2 are LNHDA and SQIVND (reference sequence). The CDR3 loop is CASKEGLGEQYF. As DNA, the CDR3 is TGTGCCAGTAAGGAGGGGCTCGGGGAGCAGTACTTC.

V and J are TRBV6-2 or TRBV6-3 and TRBJ2-5, with TRBD2 matching 10 bases. The CDR3 has 15 amino acids. After removal of 4 bases from V and 2 bases from J, the junction contained 4 bases not matched to a gene. CDR1 and CDR2 (germline): MNHEY, SVGEGT. This CDR3 reads CASSLAGGDQETQYF. DNA for the CDR3: TGTGCCAGCAGTTTAGCGGGAGGTGATCAAGAGACCCAGTACTTC.

The chain uses TRBV2 and TRBJ1-5; 9 bases map to TRBD1. The length of the CDR3 is 16 residues. J gave up 1 base and V 5 bases, and 6 bases lay outside the gene matches. Per the germline V gene, CDR1 is SNHLY and CDR2 is FYNNEI. The CDR3 region is CASSSRTGESNQPQHF. The CDR3 nucleotides read TGTGCCAGCAGTTCACGGACAGGGGAGAGCAATCAGCCCCAGCATTTT.

This rearrangement joins TRBV6-2 or TRBV6-3 to TRBJ2-1; 12 bases match TRBD2. The J segment lost 8 bases and the V segment lost 3 bases, leaving 5 bases of the junction unmatched. Germline V gives CDR1 MNHEY, CDR2 SVGEGT. The CDR3 sequence is 15 residues long. For the CDR3, the DNA is TGTGCCAGCAGTTATGCTAGCGGGGGGGCCTATGAGCAGTTCTTC. It is translated as CASSYASGGAYEQFF.

This clone was counted a single time. V and J are TRBV10-3 and TRBJ2-2, with no clear D. The CDR3 runs 15 residues. V dropped 10 bases and J dropped 3 bases, with 18 bases sitting between them. CDR1 is ENHRY, CDR2 SYGVKD, per germline. In DNA form, the CDR3 reads TGTGCCACCACTCGGGTTGTGGGTTACACCGGGGAGCTGTTTTTT. Residues: CATTRVVGYTGELFF.

The chain employs TRBV18 and TRBJ1-3; D is possibly TRBD1 (6 bases). The V gene's germline CDR1 is KGHSH and CDR2 LQKENI. The V gene lost 2 bases and the J gene lost 0 bases, with 11 bases spanning the gap. This CDR3 is 16 amino acids long. In DNA form, the CDR3 reads TGTGCCAGCTCACCAGTCGAAGGGGGCTCTGGAAACACCATATATTTT. Translated, it gives CASSPVEGGSGNTIYF.

J is TRBJ1-1 and V is TRBV28, with 7 bases fitting TRBD1. The CDR3 extends over 14 amino acids. V shed 5 bases, J shed 6 bases, and the junction held 9 bases outside the gene matches. Germline V CDR1 and CDR2: MDHEN, SYDVKM. The CDR3 here is CASSPPDRAPEAFF. The CDR3 DNA follows: TGTGCCAGCAGTCCCCCTGACAGGGCTCCTGAAGCTTTCTTT.

V and J are TRBV28 and TRBJ1-2; D uncertain. The germline V and J ends were trimmed by 2 bases and 5 bases, with 15 bases remaining between them. Germline V lookup: CDR1 MDHEN, CDR2 SYDVKM. CDR3 length: 15 amino acids. The CDR3 region is CASSLPAAGSYGYTF. The DNA of the CDR3 is TGTGCCAGCAGTTTACCTGCAGCGGGGTCGTATGGCTACACCTTC.

Only one count was recorded for this clone. V is TRBV5-1 and J is TRBJ2-7, with 9 bases fitting TRBD2. Germline trimming cut 0 bases from V and 4 bases from J; bases unmatched to any gene: 5. Germline loops: CDR1 SGHRS, CDR2 YFSETQ. This CDR3 spans 15 amino acids. CDR3 amino acids: CASSLDGTSLYEQYF. CDR3 DNA sequence: TGCGCCAGCAGCTTGGACGGGACTAGCTTATACGAGCAGTACTTC.

The chain recombines TRBV6-2 or TRBV6-3 with TRBJ2-1; 10 bases match TRBD2. Germline lookup yields CDR1 MNHEY and CDR2 SVGEGT. V trimming: 6 bases; J trimming: 0 bases; junction bases outside the gene matches: 8. This CDR3 region has 17 residues. The CDR3 DNA sequence: TGTGCCAGCAGCCCCTTTAGCGGGAGGAGCTCCTACAATGAGCAGTTCTTC. It is translated as CASSPFSGRSSYNEQFF.

CDR3 nucleotide sequence: TGTGCCACCAGTGCCGCCGGAACCGGGACTAGCGGGAGTGGAGAGCAGTACTTC. Translating gives CATSAAGTGTSGSGEQYF. The chain uses TRBV24-1 and TRBJ2-7, with TRBD2 matching over 14 bases. The CDR3 runs to 18 residues. Germline V gives CDR1 KGHDR, CDR2 SFDVKD. J lost 7 bases, V lost 5 bases, and 15 bases had no gene match.

The chain combines TRBV28 with TRBJ1-1; D gene unclear. Germline CDR1 and CDR2: MDHEN and SYDVKM. This CDR3 contains 13 residues. The V and J ends lost 2 bases and 0 bases respectively, with 4 bases between them. Here the CDR3 reads CASSLSLNTEAFF. The DNA of the CDR3 is TGTGCCAGCAGTTTAAGCCTGAACACTGAAGCTTTCTTT.

The chain uses TRBV5-1 and TRBJ1-6, with D perhaps matching TRBD1 (5 bases). Trimming removed 4 bases from V and 6 bases from J, with 8 bases in between. The CDR3 sequence is 13 residues long. Per the germline V gene, CDR1 is SGHRS and CDR2 is YFSETQ. The CDR3 nucleotides are TGCGCCAGCAGCCCAGGGATTAATTCACCCCTCCACTTT. As protein: CASSPGINSPLHF.

V usage is TRBV19 and J usage is TRBJ1-5; unclear D gene. The CDR3 length is 15 residues. The V and J ends lost 10 bases and 3 bases respectively, with 19 bases between them. The germline gives CDR1 LNHDA, CDR2 SQIVND (reference sequence). This chain's CDR3 is CATQWRDRSNQPQHF. The DNA for the CDR3 is TGTGCCACACAATGGAGGGATAGATCCAATCAGCCCCAGCATTTT.

This clone has only a few counts. The rearrangement links TRBV7-2 to TRBJ1-3, with D unclear. CDR1 is SGHTA, CDR2 FQGNSA, per germline. The CDR3 has 14 amino acids. V was trimmed by 1 base and J by 4 bases, leaving 8 bases between them. CDR3 nucleotide sequence: TGTGCCAGCAGCTTAGACAGCATCGGAAACACCATATATTTT. Its protein product is CASSLDSIGNTIYF.

The chain has TRBV5-1 and TRBJ2-3; no firm D call. The ends were cut back, 2 bases at V and 0 bases at J, with 16 bases in the middle. The germline gives CDR1 SGHRS, CDR2 YFSETQ. The CDR3 loop spans 17 amino acids. The CDR3 loop is CASSLDTVELSTDTQYF. The CDR3 coding sequence is TGCGCCAGCAGCTTAGACACCGTAGAGCTTAGCACAGATACGCAGTATTTT.

This clone was seen only once. The V and J genes are TRBV12-3 or TRBV12-4 and TRBJ1-2; 7 positions agree with TRBD1. The CDR3 has 13 amino acids. Trimming took 6 bases from V and 3 from J; bases not matched to a gene: 4. The CDR3 region has the DNA TGTGCCAGCAGACCGACAGGGTACTATGGCTACACCTTC. Translated: CASRPTGYYGYTF.